Listed here are 3 T cell receptor beta chains from one sample, sequenced in a study of blood T cell repertoires in COVID-19. Profiling relied on immunoSEQ multiplex PCR, and the TCRdb table lists in-frame clones only, not all of them. The sample includes 250,000 or so clones, roughly nine tenths of them seen just once. Sequencing input: PBMCs or T cells enriched from blood (not recorded which). These receptors all come from a woman aged 18-29 years who had recovered from COVID-19.

This chain links TRBV18 with TRBJ2-7; 12 positions match TRBD2. Germline CDR1 reads KGHSH; CDR2 reads LQKENI. The V and J ends lost 3 bases and 5 bases, in that order; junction bases with no gene match: 8. The CDR3 is 16 residues long. The CDR3 nucleotides read TGTGCCAGCTCACCTATGACTAGCGGGAGTTTCAACGAGCAGTACTTC. It specifies CASSPMTSGSFNEQYF.

V usage is TRBV9 and J usage is TRBJ2-7, with D perhaps TRBD1 (6 bases). Trimming pared 1 base from V and 0 bases from J, leaving 8 bases between. Germline loops: CDR1 SGDLS, CDR2 YYNGEE. This CDR3 is 14 amino acids long. In DNA form, the CDR3 reads TGTGCCAGCAGCGTAACAGGGAGCTCCTACGAGCAGTACTTC. It translates to CASSVTGSSYEQYF.

This clone is a singleton in its sample. V is TRBV11-3 and J is TRBJ2-1, with 7 bases identical to TRBD1. Germline V lookup: CDR1 SGHNT, CDR2 YENEEA. V was pared by 4 bases and J by 3 bases, with 3 bases of the junction left unmatched. The CDR3 loop spans 14 amino acids. CDR3 in DNA: TGTGCCAGCAGCTCTTCAGGGGGCTACAATGAGCAGTTCTTC. Its protein is CASSSSGGYNEQFF.